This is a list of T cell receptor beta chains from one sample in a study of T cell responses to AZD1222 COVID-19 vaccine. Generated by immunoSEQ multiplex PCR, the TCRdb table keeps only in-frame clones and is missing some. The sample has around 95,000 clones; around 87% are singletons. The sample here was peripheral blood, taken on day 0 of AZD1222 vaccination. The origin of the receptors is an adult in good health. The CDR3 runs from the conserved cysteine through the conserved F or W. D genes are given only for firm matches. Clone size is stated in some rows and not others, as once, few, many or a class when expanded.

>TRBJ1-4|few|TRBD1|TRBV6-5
CASSPGQGGMDLFF
TGTGCCAGCAGCCCCGGACAGGGGGGCATGGATCTGTTTTTT
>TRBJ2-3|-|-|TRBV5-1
CASLGGEGTDTQYF
TGCGCCAGCCTGGGTGGGGAAGGCACAGATACGCAGTATTTT
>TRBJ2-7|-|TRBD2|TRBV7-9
CASSSSSGQSREQYF
TGTGCCAGCAGCTCCTCTAGCGGACAATCTAGGGAGCAGTACTTC
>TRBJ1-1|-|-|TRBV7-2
CASMGGLNTEAFF
TGTGCCAGCATGGGGGGCCTAAACACTGAAGCTTTCTTT
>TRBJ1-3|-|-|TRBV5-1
CASSFQGVSSGNTIYF
TGCGCCAGCAGCTTTCAGGGCGTTAGCTCTGGAAACACCATATATTTT
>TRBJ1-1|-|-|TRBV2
CASMGDYTEAFF
TGTGCCAGCATGGGGGATTATACTGAAGCTTTCTTT
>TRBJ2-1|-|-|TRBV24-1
CATSGAGADNEQFF
TGTGCCACCAGTGGGGCCGGGGCGGACAATGAGCAGTTCTTC
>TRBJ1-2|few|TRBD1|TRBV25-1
CASSEEITGGRGYTF
TGTGCCAGCAGTGAGGAAATCACAGGGGGGCGCGGCTACACCTTC
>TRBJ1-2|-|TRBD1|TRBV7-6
CASSVRPTGDNYGYTF
TGTGCCAGCAGCGTCAGGCCGACAGGGGATAACTATGGCTACACCTTC
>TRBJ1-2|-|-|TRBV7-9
CASSLPGNYGYTF
TGTGCCAGCAGCTTACCGGGGAACTATGGCTACACCTTC
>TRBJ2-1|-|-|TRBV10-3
CAITDSVGYGNEQFF
TGTGCCATCACCGACAGCGTGGGGTATGGGAATGAGCAGTTCTTC
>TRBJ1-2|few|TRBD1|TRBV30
CAWSRRGRSYGYTF
TGTGCCTGGAGTCGGAGGGGGCGTTCTTATGGCTACACCTTC
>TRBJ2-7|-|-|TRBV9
CASSVEQGREQYF
TGTGCCAGCAGCGTAGAGCAGGGTCGCGAGCAGTACTTC
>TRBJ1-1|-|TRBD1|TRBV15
CATSNDRDEAFF
TGTGCCACCAGCAATGACAGGGATGAAGCTTTCTTT
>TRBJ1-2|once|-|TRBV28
CASSLSGRSGRGRSGYTF
TGTGCCAGCAGTTTATCAGGAAGGAGCGGAAGGGGACGTAGTGGCTACACCTTC
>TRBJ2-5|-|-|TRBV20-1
CSARKGETQYF
TGCAGTGCTAGAAAGGGAGAGACCCAGTACTTC
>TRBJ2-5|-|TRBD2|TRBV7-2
CASSFGPSGREETQYF
TGTGCCAGCAGCTTTGGTCCTAGCGGGAGAGAAGAGACCCAGTACTTC
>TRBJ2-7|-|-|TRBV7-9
CASSTQGYEQYF
TGTGCCAGCAGCACCCAGGGTTACGAGCAGTACTTC
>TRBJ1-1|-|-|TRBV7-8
CASSFGHQNTEAFF
TGTGCCAGCAGCTTTGGACATCAGAACACTGAAGCTTTCTTT
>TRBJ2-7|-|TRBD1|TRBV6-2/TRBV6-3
CASSDRGRAEQYF
TGTGCCAGCAGTGACAGGGGGCGAGCCGAGCAGTACTTC
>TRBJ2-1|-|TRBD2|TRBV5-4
CASSLGGLAGFYNEQFF
TGTGCCAGCAGCTTGGGAGGACTAGCGGGGTTTTACAATGAGCAGTTCTTC
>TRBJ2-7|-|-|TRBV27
CASSLRGFADEQYF
TGTGCCAGCAGTTTAAGGGGTTTCGCCGACGAGCAGTACTTC
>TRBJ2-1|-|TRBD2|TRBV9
CASSVGSGGAYNEQFF
TGTGCCAGCAGCGTAGGTAGCGGGGGGGCTTACAATGAGCAGTTCTTC
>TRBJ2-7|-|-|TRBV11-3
CASSLVSGYEQYF
TGTGCCAGCAGCTTAGTTTCCGGTTACGAGCAGTACTTC
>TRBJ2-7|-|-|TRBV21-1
CASSIRDRTYEQYF
TGTGCCAGCAGCATACGGGACAGGACCTACGAGCAGTACTTC
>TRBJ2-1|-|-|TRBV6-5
CASNLAQANEQFF
TGTGCCAGCAACCTCGCCCAGGCCAATGAGCAGTTCTTC
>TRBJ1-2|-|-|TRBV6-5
CASSTDRDYGYTF
TGTGCCAGCAGTACGGACAGAGACTATGGCTACACCTTC
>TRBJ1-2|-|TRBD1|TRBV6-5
CASSYNAGGYGYTF
TGTGCCAGCAGTTATAATGCAGGGGGCTATGGCTACACCTTC
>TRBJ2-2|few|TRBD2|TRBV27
CASSLRSRVSGGDTGELFF
TGTGCCAGCAGTTTACGTTCCAGAGTTAGCGGGGGGGATACCGGGGAGCTGTTTTTT
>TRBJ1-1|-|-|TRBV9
CASSATDWNTEAFF
TGTGCCAGCAGCGCGACGGACTGGAACACTGAAGCTTTCTTT
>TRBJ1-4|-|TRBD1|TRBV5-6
CASSLGGQLNEKLFF
TGTGCCAGCAGCTTGGGGGGACAGTTAAATGAAAAACTGTTTTTT
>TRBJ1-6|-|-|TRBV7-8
CASSPTADSYNSPLHF
TGTGCCAGCAGCCCTACAGCAGACTCCTATAATTCACCCCTCCACTTT
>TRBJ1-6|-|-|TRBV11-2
CASSSAVPGRRSNSPLHF
TGTGCCAGCAGCTCCGCAGTCCCAGGGAGGCGCAGTAATTCACCCCTCCACTTT
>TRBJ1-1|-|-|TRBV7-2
CASSPHLDRNTEAFF
TGTGCCAGCAGCCCCCACTTAGACAGGAACACTGAAGCTTTCTTT
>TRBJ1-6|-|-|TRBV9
CASSVAVGRTSSPLHF
TGTGCCAGCAGCGTAGCTGTCGGCAGGACGAGTTCACCCCTCCACTTT
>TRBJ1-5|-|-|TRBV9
CASSVGQGGQPQHF
TGTGCCAGCAGCGTAGGGCAGGGAGGACAACCCCAGCATTTT
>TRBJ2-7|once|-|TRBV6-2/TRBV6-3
CASSTETGEPYEQYF
TGTGCCAGCAGTACTGAGACGGGGGAACCCTACGAGCAGTACTTC
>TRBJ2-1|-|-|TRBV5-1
CASSPGTGIVNEQFF
TGCGCCAGCAGCCCCGGGACGGGGATCGTTAATGAGCAGTTCTTC
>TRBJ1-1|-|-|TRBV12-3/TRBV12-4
CASSPSARAEAFF
TGTGCCAGCAGCCCTAGCGCACGGGCTGAAGCTTTCTTT
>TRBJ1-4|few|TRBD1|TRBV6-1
CASSGPLGQTTTNEKLFF
TGTGCCAGCAGTGGTCCGCTGGGACAGACCACAACTAATGAAAAACTGTTTTTT
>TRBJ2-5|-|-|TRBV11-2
CASSSFPAQPKETQYF
TGTGCCAGCAGTTCCTTCCCGGCCCAGCCTAAAGAGACCCAGTACTTC